The clone carrying this TCR beta chain was seen repeatedly, ten times or more. The target antigen is unknown. Amplification targeted TCR beta CDR3 regions from RNA transcripts. The HTBI primer set served for first-round RT-PCR of the TCR CDR3. Each CDR3 protein gets one entry after TCRdb re-called the multiplex PCR reads with MiXCR. Among 300,000 to 450,000 distinct CDR3 sequences listed, roughly 14% were seen once. V shed 6 bases and J shed 3 bases, with 17 bases lying between them. Germline V gene lookup returns CDR1 SEHNR and CDR2 FQNEAQ (reference sequence). The CDR3 spans 15 residues. This record belongs to a study of T cells in Graves' hyperthyroidism and ophthalmopathy. Overall study findings and caveats: Ophthalmopathy got predicted by the model a median roughly 6.1 months before its onset.

Among ophthalmopathy patients, the Clinical Activity Score reached at least 3, the NOSPECS grade reached at least 4, and duration remained under 3 months. Clinicians diagnosed patients from clinical symptoms, serum thyroxine and TRAb, thyroid ultrasound and orbital computed tomography. The chain couples TRBV7-9 to TRBJ1-1; D is perhaps TRBD1 (5 bases). The source of this sequence is a young woman with Graves' ophthalmopathy. Material: blood. The CDR3 reads CASSLGRPRDTEAFF. CDR3 DNA: TGTGCCAGCAGTCTAGGTAGGCCCAGGGACACTGAAGCTTTCTTT. Full variable domain (remainder filled in from reference TRBV7-9 and TRBJ1-1): DTGVSQNPRHKITKRGQNVTFRCDPISEHNRLYWYRQTLGQGPEFLTYFQNEAQLEKSRLLSDRFSAERPKGSFSTLEIQRTEQGDSAMYLCASSLGRPRDTEAFFGQGTRLTVV.